The TCR beta chain described here comes from a study of T cell responses to AZD1222 COVID-19 vaccine. Profiled with immunoSEQ multiplex PCR; TCRdb holds only in-frame clones, not every one. The clone table shows about 140,000 clones, with the ten largest holding about 2%. The germline V and J ends were trimmed by 4 bases and 4 bases, with 20 bases remaining between them. Germline CDR1 is SGHKS and CDR2 is YYEKEE (reference sequence). The CDR3 runs 16 residues. Sequencing was done on a sample of peripheral blood. The TCR originated in an adult in good health. This chain connects TRBV5-5 to TRBJ1-2; TRBD1 is a possible D gene (5 bases). CDR3 nucleotide sequence: TGTGCCAGCAGCCCAGACAGACGTGCTCCTGTCTATGGCTACACCTTC. It is translated as CASSPDRRAPVYGYTF.